A selection of T cell receptor beta chains follows, all from one sample in a study of beta chain features in type 1 diabetes. The repertoire was sequenced with immunoSEQ multiplex PCR; TCRdb's copy has only in-frame clones and lacks some. The sample comprises around 690,000 clones, 12% of which are singletons, and more than 0.1% rests with the top ten. The source material was naive CD4+ T cells from blood. These receptors all come from a man aged 25 to 40 with type 1 diabetes. Both conserved end residues are part of each CDR3. Fields, in order: V gene, D gene, clone size, J gene, CDR3 protein, CDR3 DNA. D genes are given only for firm matches. Rows may omit the clone size; those that give it use once, few, many or a size class.

V gene: TRBV4-3
D gene: NA
clone size: few
J gene: TRBJ1-6
CDR3 protein: CASSQGHRDFNSPLHF
CDR3 DNA: TGCGCCAGCAGCCAAGGGCACAGGGACTTTAATTCACCCCTCCACTTT

V gene: TRBV6-1
D gene: NA
clone size: NA
J gene: TRBJ1-5
CDR3 protein: CASRVQSNQPQHF
CDR3 DNA: TGTGCCAGCCGGGTCCAGAGCAATCAGCCCCAGCATTTT

V gene: TRBV15
D gene: NA
clone size: few
J gene: TRBJ2-7
CDR3 protein: CATSREGSSYEQYF
CDR3 DNA: TGTGCCACCAGCAGAGAGGGCAGCTCCTACGAGCAGTACTTC

V gene: TRBV10-3
D gene: NA
clone size: NA
J gene: TRBJ2-5
CDR3 protein: CAISDRQSNERGETQYF
CDR3 DNA: TGTGCCATCAGTGATCGACAATCAAACGAGAGGGGAGAGACCCAGTACTTC

V gene: TRBV27
D gene: TRBD1
clone size: few
J gene: TRBJ2-1
CDR3 protein: CASSSFGTGEFNEQFF
CDR3 DNA: TGTGCCAGCAGCTCGTTTGGGACAGGGGAATTCAATGAGCAGTTCTTC

V gene: TRBV12-5
D gene: NA
clone size: few
J gene: TRBJ2-5
CDR3 protein: CASGGFPSYQETQYF
CDR3 DNA: TGTGCTAGTGGTGGCTTTCCCTCTTATCAAGAGACCCAGTACTTC

V gene: TRBV7-2
D gene: NA
clone size: few
J gene: TRBJ2-6
CDR3 protein: CASSLHPAGANVLTF
CDR3 DNA: TGTGCCAGCAGCCTACACCCGGCTGGGGCCAACGTCCTGACTTTC

V gene: TRBV2
D gene: TRBD1
clone size: few
J gene: TRBJ2-1
CDR3 protein: CASRAETGSSYNEQFF
CDR3 DNA: TGTGCCAGCAGGGCAGAGACAGGGAGCTCCTACAATGAGCAGTTCTTC

V gene: TRBV5-1
D gene: TRBD1
clone size: few
J gene: TRBJ2-1
CDR3 protein: CASSAGTASYNEQFF
CDR3 DNA: TGCGCCAGCAGCGCCGGGACAGCGTCCTACAATGAGCAGTTCTTC

V gene: TRBV4-3
D gene: TRBD1
clone size: few
J gene: TRBJ1-2
CDR3 protein: CASSPGPSGGGYTF
CDR3 DNA: TGCGCCAGCAGCCCGGGACCCTCAGGGGGAGGCTACACCTTC

V gene: TRBV5-4
D gene: NA
clone size: NA
J gene: TRBJ2-3
CDR3 protein: CASSLRRSTSTDTQYF
CDR3 DNA: TGTGCCAGCAGCTTGCGGCGATCCACTAGCACAGATACGCAGTATTTT

V gene: TRBV29-1
D gene: NA
clone size: few
J gene: TRBJ1-2
CDR3 protein: CSTRLGIYGYTF
CDR3 DNA: TGCAGCACCCGGTTAGGGATCTATGGCTACACCTTC

V gene: TRBV19
D gene: NA
clone size: few
J gene: TRBJ1-4
CDR3 protein: CASRVFQEKLFF
CDR3 DNA: TGTGCCAGTAGGGTGTTCCAGGAAAAACTGTTTTTT

V gene: TRBV9
D gene: NA
clone size: few
J gene: TRBJ2-3
CDR3 protein: CASSGRHFSTDTQYF
CDR3 DNA: TGTGCCAGCAGCGGACGCCACTTCAGCACAGATACGCAGTATTTT

V gene: TRBV10-3
D gene: TRBD1
clone size: few
J gene: TRBJ2-1
CDR3 protein: CATKDRNYNEQFF
CDR3 DNA: TGTGCCACCAAGGACAGGAACTACAATGAGCAGTTCTTC

V gene: TRBV7-9
D gene: NA
clone size: NA
J gene: TRBJ1-4
CDR3 protein: CASSLVGTSQKLFF
CDR3 DNA: TGTGCCAGCAGCTTAGTGGGGACGTCCCAAAAACTGTTTTTT

V gene: TRBV11-1
D gene: NA
clone size: few
J gene: TRBJ1-2
CDR3 protein: CASSPPTGPYGYTF
CDR3 DNA: TGTGCCAGCAGCCCCCCCACCGGACCTTATGGCTACACCTTC

V gene: TRBV10-3
D gene: TRBD1
clone size: NA
J gene: TRBJ2-3
CDR3 protein: CAISIQGPRTDTQYF
CDR3 DNA: TGTGCCATCAGTATACAGGGGCCTCGCACAGATACGCAGTATTTT

V gene: TRBV9
D gene: TRBD1
clone size: few
J gene: TRBJ1-2
CDR3 protein: CASSPAPGQGYYGYTF
CDR3 DNA: TGTGCCAGCAGCCCTGCCCCGGGACAGGGTTACTATGGCTACACCTTC

V gene: TRBV7-9
D gene: NA
clone size: few
J gene: TRBJ2-3
CDR3 protein: CASSLARNTDTQYF
CDR3 DNA: TGTGCCAGCAGCTTAGCCAGGAACACAGATACGCAGTATTTT

V gene: TRBV9
D gene: TRBD2
clone size: NA
J gene: TRBJ2-5
CDR3 protein: CASSLGGGGYQETQYF
CDR3 DNA: TGTGCCAGCTCTTTGGGCGGCGGGGGGTACCAAGAGACCCAGTACTTC

V gene: TRBV23-1
D gene: NA
clone size: NA
J gene: TRBJ2-5
CDR3 protein: CASSPGEETQYF
CDR3 DNA: TGCGCCAGCAGTCCCGGAGAAGAGACCCAGTACTTC

V gene: TRBV4-3
D gene: NA
clone size: NA
J gene: TRBJ1-4
CDR3 protein: CASSQDLGRRNEKLFF
CDR3 DNA: TGCGCCAGCAGCCAAGATCTCGGGCGGCGGAATGAAAAACTGTTTTTT

V gene: TRBV6-5
D gene: TRBD1
clone size: few
J gene: TRBJ1-5
CDR3 protein: CASDRGRNQPQHF
CDR3 DNA: TGTGCCAGCGACAGGGGGCGGAATCAGCCCCAGCATTTT

V gene: TRBV4-3
D gene: NA
clone size: few
J gene: TRBJ1-2
CDR3 protein: CASSQGTNRAYGYTF
CDR3 DNA: TGCGCCAGCAGCCAGGGGACGAACAGGGCCTATGGCTACACCTTC

V gene: TRBV14
D gene: NA
clone size: NA
J gene: TRBJ1-2
CDR3 protein: CASSQEHPGKGYGYTF
CDR3 DNA: TGTGCCAGCAGCCAAGAGCACCCCGGGAAGGGCTATGGCTACACCTTC

V gene: TRBV19
D gene: TRBD1
clone size: NA
J gene: TRBJ1-1
CDR3 protein: CATRIRGPGTEAFF
CDR3 DNA: TGTGCCACCCGAATCAGGGGGCCGGGCACTGAAGCTTTCTTT

V gene: TRBV27
D gene: NA
clone size: NA
J gene: TRBJ1-3
CDR3 protein: CASSLSGRAGNTIYF
CDR3 DNA: TGTGCCAGCAGTTTATCGGGCAGGGCTGGAAACACCATATATTTT

V gene: TRBV4-3
D gene: NA
clone size: NA
J gene: TRBJ2-2
CDR3 protein: CASSQERGSRTGELFF
CDR3 DNA: TGCGCCAGCAGCCAAGAGCGGGGAAGTCGCACCGGGGAGCTGTTTTTT

V gene: TRBV7-9
D gene: NA
clone size: few
J gene: TRBJ2-7
CDR3 protein: CASSLSGTYEQYF
CDR3 DNA: TGTGCCAGCAGCTTAAGTGGGACCTACGAGCAGTACTTC

V gene: TRBV27
D gene: TRBD2
clone size: few
J gene: TRBJ2-3
CDR3 protein: CASSPAPGLAGGSTDTQYF
CDR3 DNA: TGTGCCAGCAGTCCCGCCCCGGGACTAGCGGGGGGAAGCACAGATACGCAGTATTTT

V gene: TRBV27
D gene: NA
clone size: NA
J gene: TRBJ2-5
CDR3 protein: CACGEIRETQYF
CDR3 DNA: TGTGCATGCGGGGAGATCAGAGAGACCCAGTACTTC

V gene: TRBV11-2
D gene: NA
clone size: few
J gene: TRBJ1-5
CDR3 protein: CASSWGSGERQPQHF
CDR3 DNA: TGTGCCAGCAGCTGGGGCAGTGGGGAACGTCAGCCCCAGCATTTT

V gene: TRBV5-6
D gene: TRBD2
clone size: NA
J gene: TRBJ2-1
CDR3 protein: CASSLDIAGAREQFF
CDR3 DNA: TGTGCCAGCAGCTTGGATATAGCGGGGGCCCGAGAGCAGTTCTTC

V gene: TRBV2
D gene: NA
clone size: NA
J gene: TRBJ1-4
CDR3 protein: CASSEQGLTNEKLFF
CDR3 DNA: TGTGCCAGCAGTGAACAGGGACTAACTAATGAAAAACTGTTTTTT

V gene: TRBV7-9
D gene: TRBD1
clone size: NA
J gene: TRBJ2-7
CDR3 protein: CASSFPWTGAYEQYF
CDR3 DNA: TGTGCCAGCAGCTTCCCTTGGACAGGGGCCTACGAGCAGTACTTC